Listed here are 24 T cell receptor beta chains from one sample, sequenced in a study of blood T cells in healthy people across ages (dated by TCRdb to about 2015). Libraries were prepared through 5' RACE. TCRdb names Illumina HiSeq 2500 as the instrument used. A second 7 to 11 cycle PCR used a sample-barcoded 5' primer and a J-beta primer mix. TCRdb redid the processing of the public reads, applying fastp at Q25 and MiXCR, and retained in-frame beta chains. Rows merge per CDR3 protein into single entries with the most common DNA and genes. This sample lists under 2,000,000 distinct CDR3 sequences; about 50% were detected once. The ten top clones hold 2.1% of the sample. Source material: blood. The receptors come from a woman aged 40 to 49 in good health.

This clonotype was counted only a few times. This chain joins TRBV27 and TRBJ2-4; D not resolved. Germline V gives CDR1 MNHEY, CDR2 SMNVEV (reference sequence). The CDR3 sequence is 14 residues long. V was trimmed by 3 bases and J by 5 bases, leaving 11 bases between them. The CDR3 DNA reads TGTGCCAGCAGTTTTGCCCCCCCTCAAAACATTCAGTACTTC. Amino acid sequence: CASSFAPPQNIQYF.

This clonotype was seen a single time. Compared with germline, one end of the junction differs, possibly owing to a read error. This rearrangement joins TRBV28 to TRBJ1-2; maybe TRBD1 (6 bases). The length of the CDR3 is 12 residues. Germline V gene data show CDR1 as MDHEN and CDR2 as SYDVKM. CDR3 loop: CASGQLNYSYTF. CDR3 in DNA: TGTGCCAGCGGACAGCTGAACTATAGCTACACCTTC.

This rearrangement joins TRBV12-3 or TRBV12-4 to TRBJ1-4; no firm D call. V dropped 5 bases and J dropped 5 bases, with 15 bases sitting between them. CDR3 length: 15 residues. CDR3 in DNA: TGTGCCAGCAGTGCCCCGGGGAGGAGGAATGAAAAACTGTTTTTT. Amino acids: CASSAPGRRNEKLFF.

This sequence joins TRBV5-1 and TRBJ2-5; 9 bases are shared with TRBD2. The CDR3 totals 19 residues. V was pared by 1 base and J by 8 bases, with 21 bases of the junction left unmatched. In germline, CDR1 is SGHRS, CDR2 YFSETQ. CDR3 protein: CASSLSTGVLAGIKKTQYF. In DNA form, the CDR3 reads TGCGCCAGCAGCTTGTCGACAGGTGTCCTAGCGGGGATCAAGAAAACCCAGTACTTC.

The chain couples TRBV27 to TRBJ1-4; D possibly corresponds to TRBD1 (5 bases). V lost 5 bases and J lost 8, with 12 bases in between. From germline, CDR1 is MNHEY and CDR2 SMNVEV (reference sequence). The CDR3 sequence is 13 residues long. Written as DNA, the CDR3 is TGTGCCAGCAGTGTAGGGCGGGGGGAAAAACTGTTTTTT. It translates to CASSVGRGEKLFF.

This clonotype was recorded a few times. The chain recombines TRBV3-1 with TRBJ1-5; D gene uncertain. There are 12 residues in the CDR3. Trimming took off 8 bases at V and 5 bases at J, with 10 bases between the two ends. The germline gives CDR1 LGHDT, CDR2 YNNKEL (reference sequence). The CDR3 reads CASSQRDQPQHF. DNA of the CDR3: TGTGCCAGCTCTCAACGGGATCAGCCCCAGCATTTT.

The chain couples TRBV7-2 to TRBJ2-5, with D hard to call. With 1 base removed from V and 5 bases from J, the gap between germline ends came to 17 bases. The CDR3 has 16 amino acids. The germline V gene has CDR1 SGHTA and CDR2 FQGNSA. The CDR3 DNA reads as TGTGCCAGCAGCTTAGGGTCGGCAGCCGGTTTTGAGACCCAGTACTTC. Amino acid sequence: CASSLGSAAGFETQYF.

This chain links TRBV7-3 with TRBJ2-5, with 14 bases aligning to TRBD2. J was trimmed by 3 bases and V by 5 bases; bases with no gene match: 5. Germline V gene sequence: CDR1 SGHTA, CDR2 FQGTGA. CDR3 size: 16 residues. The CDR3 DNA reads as TGTGCCAGCAGCATTCCGGGACTAGCGGGGGAAGAGACCCAGTACTTC. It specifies CASSIPGLAGEETQYF.

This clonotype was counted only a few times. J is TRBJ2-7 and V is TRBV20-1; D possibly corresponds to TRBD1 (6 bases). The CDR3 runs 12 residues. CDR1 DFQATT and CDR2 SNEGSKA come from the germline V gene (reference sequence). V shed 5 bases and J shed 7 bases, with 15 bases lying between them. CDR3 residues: CSAWQGIGEQYF. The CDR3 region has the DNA TGCAGTGCTTGGCAGGGGATAGGGGAGCAGTACTTC.

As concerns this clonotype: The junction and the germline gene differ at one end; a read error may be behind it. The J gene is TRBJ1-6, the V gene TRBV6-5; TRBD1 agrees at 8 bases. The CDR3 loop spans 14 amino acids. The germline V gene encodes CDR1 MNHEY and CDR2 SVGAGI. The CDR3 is CASRIGQGGSPPHF. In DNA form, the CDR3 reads TGTGCCAGCAGGATTGGACAGGGAGGTTCACCCCCCCACTTT.

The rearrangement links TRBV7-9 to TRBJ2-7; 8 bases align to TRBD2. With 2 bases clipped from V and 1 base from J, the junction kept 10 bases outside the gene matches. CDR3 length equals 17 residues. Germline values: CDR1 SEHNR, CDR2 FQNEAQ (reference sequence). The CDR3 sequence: CASSLSGAGEASYEQYF. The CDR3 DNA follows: TGTGCCAGCAGCTTATCTGGAGCGGGGGAGGCGTCCTACGAGCAGTACTTC.

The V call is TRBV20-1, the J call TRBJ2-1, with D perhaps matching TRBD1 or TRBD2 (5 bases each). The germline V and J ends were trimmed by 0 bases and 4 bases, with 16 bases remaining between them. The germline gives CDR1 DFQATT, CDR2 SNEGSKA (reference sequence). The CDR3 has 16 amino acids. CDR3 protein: CSARDPGEPGYNEQFF. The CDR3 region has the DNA TGCAGTGCTAGAGACCCCGGGGAGCCAGGGTACAATGAGCAGTTCTTC.

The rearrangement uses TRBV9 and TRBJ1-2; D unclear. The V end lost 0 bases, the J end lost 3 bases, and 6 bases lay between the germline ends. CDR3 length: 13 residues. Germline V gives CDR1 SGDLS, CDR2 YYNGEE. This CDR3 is CASSVEEDYGYTF. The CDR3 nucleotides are TGTGCCAGCAGCGTAGAGGAGGACTATGGCTACACCTTC.

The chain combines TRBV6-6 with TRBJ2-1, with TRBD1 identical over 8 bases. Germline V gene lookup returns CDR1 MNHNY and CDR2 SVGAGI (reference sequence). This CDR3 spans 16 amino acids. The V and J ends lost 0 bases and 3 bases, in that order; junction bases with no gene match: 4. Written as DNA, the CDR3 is TGTGCCAGCAGTTACTCAGCAGGGGGCTACTACAATGAGCAGTTCTTC. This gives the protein CASSYSAGGYYNEQFF.

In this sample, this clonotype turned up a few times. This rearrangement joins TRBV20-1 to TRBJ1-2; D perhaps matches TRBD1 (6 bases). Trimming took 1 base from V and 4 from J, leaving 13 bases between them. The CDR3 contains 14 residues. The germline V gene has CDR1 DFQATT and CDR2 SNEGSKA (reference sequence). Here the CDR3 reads CSARGQRDTYGYTF. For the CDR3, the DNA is TGCAGTGCTAGAGGCCAGAGGGACACCTATGGCTACACCTTC.

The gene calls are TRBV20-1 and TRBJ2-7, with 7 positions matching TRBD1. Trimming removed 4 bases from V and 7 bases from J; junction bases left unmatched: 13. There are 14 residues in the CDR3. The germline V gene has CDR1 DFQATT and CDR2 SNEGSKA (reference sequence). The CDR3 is CSAKGDRSYNEQYF. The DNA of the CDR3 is TGCAGTGCTAAAGGGGACAGATCCTACAATGAGCAGTACTTC.

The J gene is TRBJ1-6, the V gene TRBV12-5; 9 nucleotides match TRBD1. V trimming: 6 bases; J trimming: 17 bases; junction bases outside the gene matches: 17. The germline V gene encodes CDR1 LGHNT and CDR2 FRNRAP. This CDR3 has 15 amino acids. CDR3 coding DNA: TGTGCTAGTGGCCTGAGGGGACAGGGTAATTTCGTCATCCACTTT. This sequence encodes CASGLRGQGNFVIHF.

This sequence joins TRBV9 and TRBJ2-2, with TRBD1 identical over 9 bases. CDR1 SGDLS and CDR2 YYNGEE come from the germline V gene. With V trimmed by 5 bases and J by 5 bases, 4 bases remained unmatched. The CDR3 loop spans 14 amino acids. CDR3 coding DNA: TGTGCCAGCAGATCAGACAGGGGGACCGGGGAGCTGTTTTTT. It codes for CASRSDRGTGELFF. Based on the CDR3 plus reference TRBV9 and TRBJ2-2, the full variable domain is DSGVTQTPKHLITATGQRVTLRCSPRSGDLSVYWYQQSLDQGLQFLIQYYNGEERAKGNILERFSAQQFPDLHSELNLSSLELGDSALYFCASRSDRGTGELFFGEGSRLTVL.

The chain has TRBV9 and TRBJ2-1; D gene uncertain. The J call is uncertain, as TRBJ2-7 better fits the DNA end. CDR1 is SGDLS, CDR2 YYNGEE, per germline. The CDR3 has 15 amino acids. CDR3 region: CASSVGWAVYNEQYF. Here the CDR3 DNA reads TGTGCCAGCAGCGTAGGGTGGGCAGTTTACAATGAGCAGTACTTC.

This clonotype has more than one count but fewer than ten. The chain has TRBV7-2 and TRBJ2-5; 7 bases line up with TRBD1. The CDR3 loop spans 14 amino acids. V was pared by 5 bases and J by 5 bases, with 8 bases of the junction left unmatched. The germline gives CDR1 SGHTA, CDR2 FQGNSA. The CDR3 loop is CASSRGLRPETQYF. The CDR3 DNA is TGTGCCAGCAGCAGGGGGCTACGACCGGAGACCCAGTACTTC.

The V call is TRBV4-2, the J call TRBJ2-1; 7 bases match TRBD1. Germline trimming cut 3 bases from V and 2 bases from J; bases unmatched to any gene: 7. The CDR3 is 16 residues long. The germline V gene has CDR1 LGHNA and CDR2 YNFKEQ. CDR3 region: CASSHTGTAAYNEQFF. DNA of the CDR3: TGTGCCAGCAGCCACACGGGGACAGCAGCCTACAATGAGCAGTTCTTC.

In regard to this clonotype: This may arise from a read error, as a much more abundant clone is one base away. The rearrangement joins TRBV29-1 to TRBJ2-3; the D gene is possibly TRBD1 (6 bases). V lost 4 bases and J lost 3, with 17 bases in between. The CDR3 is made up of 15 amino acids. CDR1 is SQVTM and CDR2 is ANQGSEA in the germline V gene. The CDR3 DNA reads TGCAGCGTTGGGGGCTGGCTCCAGGGGACAGATACGCAGTATTTT. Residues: CSVGGWLQGTDTQYF.

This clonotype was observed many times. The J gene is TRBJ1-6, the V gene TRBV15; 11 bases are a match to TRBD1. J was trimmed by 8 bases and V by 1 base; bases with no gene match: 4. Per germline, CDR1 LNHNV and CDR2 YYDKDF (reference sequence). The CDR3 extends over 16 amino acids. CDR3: CATSRGGQGAYSPLHF. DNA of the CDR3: TGTGCCACCAGCAGAGGCGGACAGGGGGCATATTCACCCCTCCACTTT.

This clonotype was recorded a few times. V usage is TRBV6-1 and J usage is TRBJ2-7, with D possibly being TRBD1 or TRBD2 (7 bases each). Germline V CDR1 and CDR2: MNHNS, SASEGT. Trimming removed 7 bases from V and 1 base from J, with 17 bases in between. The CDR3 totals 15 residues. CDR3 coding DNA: TGTGCCAGCACGTCCCGACAGGGAGGGTCCTACGAGCAGTACTTC. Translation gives CASTSRQGGSYEQYF.